This T cell receptor (beta chain) was captured by sequencing in a study of CD8 T cells in Susac syndrome. CDR1 and CDR2 from the germline V gene are PRHDT and FYEKMQ (reference sequence). The J segment lost 6 bases and the V segment lost 5 bases, leaving 4 bases of the junction unmatched. This CDR3 region has 14 residues. Reverse transcription of roughly 0.45 to 1 ug RNA was performed with random hexamers. Across 54 Vbeta and 13 Jbeta, TCR beta CDR3 was amplified with immunoSEQ multiplex PCR. From the immunoSEQ multiplex PCR reads, TCRdb called clonotypes with MiXCR, one entry per CDR3 protein. The sample carries 51,000 or so distinct CDR3 sequences, roughly 93% recorded once. Age- and sex-matched healthy donors served as the control group.

The chain uses TRBV13 and TRBJ2-3, with TRBD1 matching over 11 bases. Sequencing was performed on CD8+ T cells from PBMCs. This sequence originates from a human donor in good health. CDR3 nucleotide sequence: TGTGCCAGCAGCGGACAGGGGGCGGTGGATACGCAGTATTTT. Residues: CASSGQGAVDTQYF.